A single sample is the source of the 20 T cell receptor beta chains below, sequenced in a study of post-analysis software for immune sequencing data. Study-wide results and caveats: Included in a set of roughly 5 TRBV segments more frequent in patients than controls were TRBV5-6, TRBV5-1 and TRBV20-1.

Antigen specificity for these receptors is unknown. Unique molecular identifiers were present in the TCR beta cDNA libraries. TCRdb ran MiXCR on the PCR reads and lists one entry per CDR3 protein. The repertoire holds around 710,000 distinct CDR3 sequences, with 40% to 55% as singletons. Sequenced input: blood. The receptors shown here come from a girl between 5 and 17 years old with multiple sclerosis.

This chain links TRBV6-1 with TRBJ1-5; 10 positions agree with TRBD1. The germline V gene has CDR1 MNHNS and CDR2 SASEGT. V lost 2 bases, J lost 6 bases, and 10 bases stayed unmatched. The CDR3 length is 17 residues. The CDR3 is CASSERDRGLFSQPQHF. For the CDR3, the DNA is TGTGCCAGCAGTGAAAGAGACAGGGGGCTATTTAGTCAGCCCCAGCATTTT.

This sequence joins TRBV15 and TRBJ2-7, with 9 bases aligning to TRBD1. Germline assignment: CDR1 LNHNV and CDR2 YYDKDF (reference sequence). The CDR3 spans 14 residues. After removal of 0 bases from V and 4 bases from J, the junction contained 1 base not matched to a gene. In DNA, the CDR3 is TGTGCCACCAGCAGAGAAGACAGGGGGTACGAGCAGTACTTC. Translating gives CATSREDRGYEQYF.

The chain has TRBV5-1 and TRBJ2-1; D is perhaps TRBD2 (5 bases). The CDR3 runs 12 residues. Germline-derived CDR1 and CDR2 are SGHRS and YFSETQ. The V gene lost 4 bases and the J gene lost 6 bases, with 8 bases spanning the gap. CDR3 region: CASSGGLNEQFF. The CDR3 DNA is TGCGCCAGCAGCGGAGGTCTCAATGAGCAGTTCTTC.

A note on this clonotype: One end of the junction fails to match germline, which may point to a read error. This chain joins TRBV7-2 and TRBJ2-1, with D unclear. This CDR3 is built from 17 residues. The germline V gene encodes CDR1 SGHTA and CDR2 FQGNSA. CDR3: CASSLGLLLGSYNEQFF. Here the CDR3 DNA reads TGTGCCAGCAGTTTAGGGCTTCTTCTGGGGTCCTACAATGAGCAGTTCTTC.

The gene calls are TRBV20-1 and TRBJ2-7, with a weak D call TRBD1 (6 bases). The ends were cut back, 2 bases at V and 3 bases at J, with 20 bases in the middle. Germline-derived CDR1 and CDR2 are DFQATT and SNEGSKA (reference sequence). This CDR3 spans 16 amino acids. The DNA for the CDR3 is TGCAGTGCTAGAAATCCAAAACAGGGAACACTCTACGAGCAGTACTTC. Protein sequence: CSARNPKQGTLYEQYF.

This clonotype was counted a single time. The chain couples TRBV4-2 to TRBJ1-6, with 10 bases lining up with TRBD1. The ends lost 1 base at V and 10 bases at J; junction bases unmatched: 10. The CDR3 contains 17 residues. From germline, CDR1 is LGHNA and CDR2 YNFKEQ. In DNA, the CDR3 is TGTGCCAGCAGCCAAGGAGGACCGGGACAGGGGCCCTCACCCCTCCACTTT. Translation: CASSQGGPGQGPSPLHF.

This chain's CDR3 is CASSGPGLAGEETQYF. The CDR3 DNA follows: TGTGCCAGCAGCGGACCGGGACTAGCGGGAGAAGAGACCCAGTACTTC. This chain uses TRBV9 with TRBJ2-5; 14 bases fit TRBD2. Germline V gives CDR1 SGDLS, CDR2 YYNGEE. V shed 3 bases, J shed 3 bases, and the junction held 4 bases outside the gene matches. The CDR3 is 16 amino acids.

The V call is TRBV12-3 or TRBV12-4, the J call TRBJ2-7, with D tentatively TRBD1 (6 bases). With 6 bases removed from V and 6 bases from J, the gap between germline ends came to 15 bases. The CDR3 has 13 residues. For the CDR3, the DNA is TGTGCCAGCAGCCCGAACCGACAGGTCGAGCAGTACTTC. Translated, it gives CASSPNRQVEQYF.

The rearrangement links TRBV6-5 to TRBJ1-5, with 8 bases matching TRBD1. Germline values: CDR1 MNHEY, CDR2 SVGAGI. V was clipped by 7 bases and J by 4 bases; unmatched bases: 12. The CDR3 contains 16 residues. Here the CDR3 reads CASKQIGQGLNQPQHF. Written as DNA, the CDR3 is TGTGCCAGCAAGCAAATCGGACAGGGATTAAATCAGCCCCAGCATTTT.

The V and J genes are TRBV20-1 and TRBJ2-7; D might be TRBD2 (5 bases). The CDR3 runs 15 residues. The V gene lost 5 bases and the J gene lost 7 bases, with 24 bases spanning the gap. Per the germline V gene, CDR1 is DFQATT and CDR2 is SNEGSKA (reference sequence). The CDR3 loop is CSAPTSQRPRGEQYF. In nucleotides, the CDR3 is TGCAGTGCTCCGACCTCCCAGCGCCCCAGAGGGGAGCAGTACTTC.

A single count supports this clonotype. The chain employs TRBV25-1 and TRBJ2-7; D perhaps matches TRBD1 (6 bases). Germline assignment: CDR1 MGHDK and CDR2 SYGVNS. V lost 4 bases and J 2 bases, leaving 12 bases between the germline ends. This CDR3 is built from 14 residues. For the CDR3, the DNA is TGTGCCAGCAGTGCCTCACAGGGCACCTACGAGCAGTACTTC. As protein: CASSASQGTYEQYF.

CDR3 loop: CSAVTSGEETQYF. CDR3 nucleotides: TGCAGCGCTGTGACTAGCGGGGAAGAGACCCAGTACTTC. This chain joins TRBV29-1 and TRBJ2-5; 11 bases are a match to TRBD2. Trimming at V came to 7 bases and at J to 3 bases, leaving 4 bases not matched to a gene. Germline V gene data show CDR1 as SQVTM and CDR2 as ANQGSEA. CDR3 length: 13 amino acids.

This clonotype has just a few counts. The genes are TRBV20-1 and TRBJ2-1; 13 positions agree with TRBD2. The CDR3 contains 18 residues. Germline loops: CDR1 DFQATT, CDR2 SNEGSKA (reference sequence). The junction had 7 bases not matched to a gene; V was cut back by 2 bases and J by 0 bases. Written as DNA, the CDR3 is TGCAGTGCTAGATCACTAGCGGGAGGGGTTAGCTCCTACAATGAGCAGTTCTTC. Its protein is CSARSLAGGVSSYNEQFF.

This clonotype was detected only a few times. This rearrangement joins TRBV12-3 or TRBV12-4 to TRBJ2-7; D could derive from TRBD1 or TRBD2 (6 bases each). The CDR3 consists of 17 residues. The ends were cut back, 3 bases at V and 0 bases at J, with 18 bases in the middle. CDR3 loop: CASSLMVGGLSSYEQYF. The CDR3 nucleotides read TGTGCCAGCAGTTTGATGGTAGGGGGACTGAGCTCCTACGAGCAGTACTTC.

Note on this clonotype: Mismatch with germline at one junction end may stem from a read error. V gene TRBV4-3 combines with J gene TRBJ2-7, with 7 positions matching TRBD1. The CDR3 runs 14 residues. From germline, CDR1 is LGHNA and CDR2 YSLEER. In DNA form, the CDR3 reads TGCGCCAGCAACCAAGGGACAGTCTCCTACGAGCAGTACTTC. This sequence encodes CASNQGTVSYEQYF.

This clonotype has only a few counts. CDR3 bases: TGCGCCAGCAGCGAGTTCGGTGAGCAGTTCTTC. As protein: CASSEFGEQFF. This rearrangement joins TRBV5-1 to TRBJ2-1; D is ambiguous. This CDR3 contains 11 residues. Looked up from germline, CDR1 is SGHRS and CDR2 is YFSETQ. V lost 4 bases and J lost 9, with 8 bases in between.

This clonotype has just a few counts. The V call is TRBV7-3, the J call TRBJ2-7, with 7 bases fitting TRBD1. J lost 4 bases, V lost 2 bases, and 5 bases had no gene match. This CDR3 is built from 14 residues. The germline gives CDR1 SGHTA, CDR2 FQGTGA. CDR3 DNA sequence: TGTGCCAGCAGCTTAGAAGGGGGCAAATACGAGCAGTACTTC. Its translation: CASSLEGGKYEQYF.

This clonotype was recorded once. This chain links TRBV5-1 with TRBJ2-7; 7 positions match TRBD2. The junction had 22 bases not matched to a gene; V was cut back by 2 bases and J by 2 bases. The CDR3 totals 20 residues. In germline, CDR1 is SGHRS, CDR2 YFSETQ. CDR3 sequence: CASSLISAGKVGTIPYEQYF. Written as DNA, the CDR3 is TGCGCCAGCAGCTTAATTTCCGCCGGCAAAGTCGGGACTATTCCCTACGAGCAGTACTTC.

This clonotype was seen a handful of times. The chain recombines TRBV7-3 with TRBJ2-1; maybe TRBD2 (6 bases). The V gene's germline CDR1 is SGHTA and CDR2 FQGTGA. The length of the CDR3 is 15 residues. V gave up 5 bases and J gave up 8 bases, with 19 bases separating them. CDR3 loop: CASSPVARGMDEQFF. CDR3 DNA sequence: TGTGCCAGCAGCCCCGTGGCGCGCGGGATGGATGAGCAGTTCTTC.

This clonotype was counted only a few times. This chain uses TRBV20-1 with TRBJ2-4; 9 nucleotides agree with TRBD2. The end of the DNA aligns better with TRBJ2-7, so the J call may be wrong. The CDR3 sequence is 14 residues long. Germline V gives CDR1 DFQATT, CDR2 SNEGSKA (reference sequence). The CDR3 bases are TGCAGTGCTAGGCTTAGCGGGAGATCCCACGAGCAGTACTTC. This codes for CSARLSGRSHEQYF.